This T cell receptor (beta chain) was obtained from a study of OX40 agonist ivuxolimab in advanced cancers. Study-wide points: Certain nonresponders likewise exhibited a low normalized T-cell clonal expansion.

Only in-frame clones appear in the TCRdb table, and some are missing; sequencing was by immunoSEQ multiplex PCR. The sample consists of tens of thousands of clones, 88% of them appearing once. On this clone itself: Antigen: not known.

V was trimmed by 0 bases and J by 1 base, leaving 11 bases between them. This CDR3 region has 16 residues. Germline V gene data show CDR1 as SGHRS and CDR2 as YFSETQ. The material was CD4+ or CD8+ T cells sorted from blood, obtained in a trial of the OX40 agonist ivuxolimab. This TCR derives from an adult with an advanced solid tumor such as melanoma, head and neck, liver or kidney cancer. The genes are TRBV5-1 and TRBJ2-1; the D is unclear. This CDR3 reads CASSLGILTSYNEQFF. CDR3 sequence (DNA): TGCGCCAGCAGCTTGGGGATTCTTACTTCCTACAATGAGCAGTTCTTC.